Below, one T cell receptor (beta chain) is given with its context. The data belong to a study of blood T cell repertoires in COVID-19. The overall study: T cells, B-cell-depleted T cells, or PBMCs provided the cDNA or gDNA that served as material.

The Seattle patients, enrolled during active infection, were followed longitudinally. Sequenced by immunoSEQ multiplex PCR; TCRdb stores in-frame clones only, minus some. The data contain around 160,000 clones, 85% to 90% of them seen just once; the ten biggest clones take up about a tenth. This TCR derives from a woman aged 70 to 79 with COVID-19, enrolled during active disease. The specimen sequenced was peripheral blood.

The CDR3 sequence is CATQNSGYGYTF. In DNA, the CDR3 is TGTGCCACGCAGAACTCAGGGTATGGCTACACCTTC. The chain carries TRBV28 and TRBJ1-2, with D perhaps matching TRBD1 (5 bases). Between the trimmed V and J ends, which lost 10 bases and 5 bases, there was a span of 14 bases. The CDR3 totals 12 residues. Germline V gene lookup returns CDR1 MDHEN and CDR2 SYDVKM.